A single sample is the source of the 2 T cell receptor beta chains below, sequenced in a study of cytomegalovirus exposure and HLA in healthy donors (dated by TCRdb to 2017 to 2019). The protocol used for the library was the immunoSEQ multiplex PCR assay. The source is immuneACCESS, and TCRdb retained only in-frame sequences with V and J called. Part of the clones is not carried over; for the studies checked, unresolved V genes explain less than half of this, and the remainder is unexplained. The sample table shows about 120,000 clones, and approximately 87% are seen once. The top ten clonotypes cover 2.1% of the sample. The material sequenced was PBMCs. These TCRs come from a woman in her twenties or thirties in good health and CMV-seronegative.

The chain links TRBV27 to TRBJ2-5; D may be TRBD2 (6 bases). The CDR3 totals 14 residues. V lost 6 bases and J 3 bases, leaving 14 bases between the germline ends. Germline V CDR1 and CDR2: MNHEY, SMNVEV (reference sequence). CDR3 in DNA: TGTGCCAGCAGGCTACTAGCCGGGAAAGAGACCCAGTACTTC. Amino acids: CASRLLAGKETQYF.

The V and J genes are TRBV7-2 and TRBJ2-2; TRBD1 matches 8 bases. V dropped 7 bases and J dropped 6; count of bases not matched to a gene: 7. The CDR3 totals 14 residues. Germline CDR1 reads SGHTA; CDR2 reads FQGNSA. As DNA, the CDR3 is TGTGCCAGCAACCAGGACAGGGCGTCCGGGGAGCTGTTTTTT. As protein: CASNQDRASGELFF.